One and the same sample provided the 20 T cell receptor beta chains below, sequenced in a study of CD8+ T cells in alopecia areata. RNA was extracted and reverse transcribed into cDNA as the sequencing template. The table came from immunoSEQ multiplex PCR; TCRdb's copy has only in-frame clones and leaves some out. The sample yields under 250,000 clones, roughly 56% seen once. The sample comprised CD8+ T cells sorted from blood. The receptors were gathered from a human donor in good health.

This clone was counted between two and nine times. The rearrangement joins TRBV6-1 to TRBJ1-2; TRBD1 might be the D (5 bases). Trimming left V 8 bases short and J 1 base short, with 8 bases between. Germline assignment: CDR1 MNHNS and CDR2 SASEGT. The CDR3 covers 12 residues. Here the CDR3 reads CASRDGNYGYTF. In nucleotides, the CDR3 is TGTGCCAGCCGGGACGGTAACTATGGCTACACCTTC.

This chain uses TRBV15 with TRBJ2-7, with 11 bases that match TRBD2. The CDR3 has 17 residues. V was clipped by 3 bases and J by 0 bases; unmatched bases: 7. Looked up from germline, CDR1 is LNHNV and CDR2 is YYDKDF (reference sequence). The CDR3 nucleotides read TGTGCCACCAGCAGGCGCTCGACTAGCGGGGCCTCCTACGAGCAGTACTTC. The encoded protein is CATSRRSTSGASYEQYF.

The rearrangement joins TRBV6-5 to TRBJ2-1, with 7 bases identical to TRBD1. Germline assignment: CDR1 MNHEY and CDR2 SVGAGI. V shed 2 bases, J shed 7 bases, and the junction held 11 bases outside the gene matches. The CDR3 contains 16 residues. The CDR3 coding sequence is TGTGCCAGCAGTTACCGAACGGGACAGAGAGGGAATGAGCAGTTCTTC. This gives the protein CASSYRTGQRGNEQFF.

This clone has only a few counts. This chain joins TRBV6-5 and TRBJ1-3, with TRBD1 as a possible D gene (6 bases). This CDR3 contains 13 residues. The V gene lost 8 bases and the J gene lost 0 bases, with 8 bases spanning the gap. Germline loops: CDR1 MNHEY, CDR2 SVGAGI. CDR3 in DNA: TGTGCCAGCGGACAGAACTCTGGAAACACCATATATTTT. Encoded protein: CASGQNSGNTIYF.

This clone was counted only a few times. The gene calls are TRBV29-1 and TRBJ1-2, with 7 bases lining up with TRBD1. Losses at the gene ends were 3 bases for V and 4 bases for J; bases not matched to a gene: 2. The germline V gene has CDR1 SQVTM and CDR2 ANQGSEA. The CDR3 has 12 residues. The CDR3, as DNA: TGCAGCGTTGAGACAGGGATCTATGGCTACACCTTC. Its protein is CSVETGIYGYTF.

The chain joins TRBV27 to TRBJ1-1, with D uncertain. The V end lost 2 bases, the J end lost 4 bases, and 8 bases lay between the germline ends. The CDR3 is made up of 13 amino acids. CDR1 and CDR2 from the germline V gene are MNHEY and SMNVEV (reference sequence). CDR3 in DNA: TGTGCCAGCAGTTTACAGGTGCGCACTGAAGCTTTCTTT. Its protein is CASSLQVRTEAFF.

The V and J genes are TRBV29-1 and TRBJ1-2, with 10 bases that match TRBD1. CDR1 and CDR2 from the germline V gene are SQVTM and ANQGSEA. V was pared by 6 bases and J by 4 bases, with 5 bases of the junction left unmatched. The CDR3 covers 13 residues. The CDR3 is CSVGTGAAYGYTF. CDR3 in DNA: TGCAGCGTCGGGACAGGGGCGGCCTATGGCTACACCTTC.

The CDR3 reads CASSLWQARDEQYF. The CDR3 DNA sequence: TGCGCCAGCAGCTTGTGGCAGGCCCGTGACGAGCAGTACTTC. The chain links TRBV5-1 to TRBJ2-7; D is uncertain. Trimming removed 1 base from V and 5 bases from J, with 13 bases in between. CDR3 length: 14 residues. CDR1 is SGHRS, CDR2 YFSETQ, per germline. Based on the CDR3 plus reference TRBV5-1 and TRBJ2-7, the full variable domain is KAGVTQTPRYLIKTRGQQVTLSCSPISGHRSVSWYQQTPGQGLQFLFEYFSETQRNKGNFPGRFSGRQFSNSRSEMNVSTLELGDSALYLCASSLWQARDEQYFGPGTRLTVT.

This clone was seen once. The chain couples TRBV27 to TRBJ2-4, with 9 bases lining up with TRBD1. V was clipped by 4 bases and J by 6 bases; unmatched bases: 4. Germline V gene sequence: CDR1 MNHEY, CDR2 SMNVEV (reference sequence). The CDR3 is 14 residues long. CDR3 sequence: CASSSPGQGNIQYF. For the CDR3, the DNA is TGTGCCAGCAGTTCCCCGGGACAGGGAAACATTCAGTACTTC.

This clone turned up a few times. The V and J genes are TRBV6-5 and TRBJ1-1; maybe TRBD1 (5 bases). CDR1 is MNHEY, CDR2 SVGAGI, per germline. The CDR3 has 11 amino acids. Written as DNA, the CDR3 is TGTGCTTCGTGGGGGTACCTTGAAGCTTTCTTT. This sequence encodes CASWGYLEAFF.

This clone was detected only a few times. This chain connects TRBV4-2 to TRBJ2-5, with TRBD2 identical over 10 bases. The CDR3 is made up of 18 amino acids. V dropped 0 bases and J dropped 2; count of bases not matched to a gene: 9. CDR1 is LGHNA, CDR2 YNFKEQ, per germline. The CDR3 region has the DNA TGTGCCAGCAGCCAAGATGGGAAGGCTAGCGGGGGACAAGAGACCCAGTACTTC. It translates to CASSQDGKASGGQETQYF.

The V call is TRBV27, the J call TRBJ1-5, with D possibly being TRBD1 (5 bases). V shed 6 bases and J shed 6 bases, with 12 bases lying between them. The CDR3 sequence is 13 residues long. Germline V CDR1 and CDR2: MNHEY, SMNVEV (reference sequence). The CDR3 loop reads CASSSGLGQPQHF. The CDR3 DNA reads as TGTGCCAGCAGCTCAGGGTTAGGTCAGCCCCAGCATTTT.

The V call is TRBV19, the J call TRBJ1-1, with D possibly TRBD1 on 5 matching bases. Trimming shortened V by 5 bases and J by 6 bases, and 10 bases separated the two germline ends. Germline CDR1 LNHDA, CDR2 SQIVND (reference sequence). The CDR3 consists of 12 residues. The CDR3 bases are TGTGCCAGTAGTGCCGGGGGTGCTGAAGCTTTCTTT. Amino acids: CASSAGGAEAFF.

The chain couples TRBV4-1 to TRBJ2-7; D unclear. The CDR3 loop spans 15 amino acids. In germline, CDR1 is MGHRA, CDR2 YSYEKL. Trimming cost V 1 base and J 1 base, with 11 bases left between them. The DNA of the CDR3 is TGCGCCAGCAGCCAAGGGGCAGGCCCTTCCTACGAGCAGTACTTC. Translated, it gives CASSQGAGPSYEQYF.

This clone has a handful of counts. The chain combines TRBV18 with TRBJ2-3; 8 bases match TRBD1. This CDR3 is built from 17 residues. V shed 3 bases, J shed 4 bases, and the junction held 12 bases outside the gene matches. The V gene's germline CDR1 is KGHSH and CDR2 LQKENI. This CDR3 reads CASSPPLGQGRADTQYF. The CDR3 coding sequence is TGTGCCAGCTCACCGCCGCTAGGACAGGGTCGTGCAGATACGCAGTATTTT.

The V gene is TRBV9, the J gene TRBJ2-3; D is unresolved. V lost 3 bases, J lost 6 bases, and 5 bases lay in between. Germline V lookup: CDR1 SGDLS, CDR2 YYNGEE. The CDR3 has 11 residues. The CDR3 nucleotides are TGTGCCAGCAGCGGAGACGATACGCAGTATTTT. The encoded protein is CASSGDDTQYF.

This clone has only a few counts. The rearrangement uses TRBV2 and TRBJ2-3, with 7 bases that match TRBD2. The V segment lost 7 bases and the J segment 5 bases; nucleotides outside the gene matches: 12. Germline values: CDR1 SNHLY, CDR2 FYNNEI. There are 15 residues in the CDR3. CDR3 sequence reads: CASKWSGGLEDTQYF. In DNA, the CDR3 is TGTGCCAGCAAGTGGTCGGGAGGTTTAGAAGATACGCAGTATTTT.

The genes are TRBV27 and TRBJ2-2, with D perhaps assigned TRBD1 or TRBD2 (5 bases each). CDR3 length equals 15 residues. Germline CDR1 MNHEY, CDR2 SMNVEV (reference sequence). Deletions cut 6 bases from V and 2 bases from J, with 13 bases between. The CDR3, as DNA: TGTGCCAGCAGCAGGGCCCGGGGCAACACCGGGGAGCTGTTTTTT. Encoded protein: CASSRARGNTGELFF.

The rearrangement uses TRBV2 and TRBJ2-7; 9 bases map to TRBD2. V was clipped by 2 bases and J by 6 bases; unmatched bases: 5. The germline CDR1 and CDR2 sequences are SNHLY and FYNNEI. The CDR3 is made up of 14 amino acids. In DNA, the CDR3 is TGTGCCAGCAGTGAAAGCGGGGGGCCGGTCGAGCAGTACTTC. Encoded protein: CASSESGGPVEQYF.

This clone has a handful of counts. This sequence joins TRBV5-6 and TRBJ2-7; 8 bases are a match to TRBD1. Germline CDR1 reads SGHDT; CDR2 reads YYEEEE. Unmatched junction bases numbered 6, after V lost 3 bases and J lost 4 bases. The CDR3 runs 14 residues. The CDR3 DNA sequence: TGTGCCAGCAGCTCTGGACAGGGCGGGTACGAGCAGTACTTC. This encodes CASSSGQGGYEQYF. Supplemented by reference TRBV5-6 and TRBJ2-7, the full variable domain reads DAGVTQSPTHLIKTRGQQVTLRCSPKSGHDTVSWYQQALGQGPQFIFQYYEEEERQRGNFPDRFSGHQFPNYSSELNVNALLLGDSALYLCASSSGQGGYEQYFGPGTRLTVT.